Following are 18 T cell receptor beta chains from one sample sequenced in a study of blood T cell repertoires in COVID-19 (dated by TCRdb to 2020 to 2022). The library relied on the immunoSEQ multiplex PCR assay. What TCRdb holds here is the immuneACCESS table cut down to in-frame rearrangements. Part of the clones is not present; checked against another copy, under half of the missing clones reflect an unresolved V gene, and the others are unexplained. Here the sample has some 200,000 clones; about nine tenths occur a single time. The top ten hold about a tenth of the sample. Sequenced: PBMCs or T cells enriched from blood (not recorded which). The receptors originated from a man younger than 35 with acute COVID-19.

The chain combines TRBV4-1 with TRBJ2-2; the D is unclear. Trimming took off 0 bases at V and 5 bases at J, with 13 bases between the two ends. Germline CDR1 is MGHRA and CDR2 is YSYEKL. This CDR3 is 16 amino acids long. CDR3 nucleotide sequence: TGCGCCAGCAGCCAAGAACGGATGGGCAAAACCGGGGAGCTGTTTTTT. Translation gives CASSQERMGKTGELFF.

The CDR3, as DNA: TGTGCCAGCAGTGAATTTCTTCTGGGACAGCAAGAGACCCAGTACTTC. Translated, it gives CASSEFLLGQQETQYF. J is TRBJ2-5 and V is TRBV2; 7 bases are shared with TRBD1. The CDR3 totals 16 residues. The J segment lost 2 bases and the V segment lost 2 bases, leaving 8 bases of the junction unmatched. Looked up from germline, CDR1 is SNHLY and CDR2 is FYNNEI.

As regards this clone: Other DNA sequences in this sample translate to the same CDR3. This chain links TRBV4-1 with TRBJ1-1; maybe TRBD1 (5 bases). The CDR3 is made up of 15 amino acids. Germline CDR1 and CDR2: MGHRA and YSYEKL. V lost 1 base and J lost 0, with 9 bases in between. The CDR3 sequence: CASSQVTGMNTEAFF. CDR3 coding DNA: TGCGCCAGCAGCCAAGTAACAGGCATGAACACTGAAGCTTTCTTT.

The CDR3 region is CASSPDRINEQFF. CDR3 DNA sequence: TGTGCCAGCTCACCGGACAGGATCAATGAGCAGTTCTTC. The chain is built from TRBV18 and TRBJ2-1; 7 nucleotides line up with TRBD1. V lost 3 bases and J lost 6; bases outside the gene matches: 2. The CDR3 runs to 13 residues. Germline CDR1 and CDR2: KGHSH and LQKENI.

The chain combines TRBV5-6 with TRBJ2-7; maybe TRBD2 (7 bases). The CDR3 sequence is 14 residues long. Per germline, CDR1 SGHDT and CDR2 YYEEEE. Trimming cost V 3 bases and J 4 bases, with 14 bases left between them. DNA for the CDR3: TGTGCCAGCAGCTCTTGGGGGGGCTTTTACGAGCAGTACTTC. Translated: CASSSWGGFYEQYF.

The chain joins TRBV7-2 to TRBJ1-6, with 8 bases aligning to TRBD1. In germline, CDR1 is SGHTA, CDR2 FQGNSA. With V trimmed by 5 bases and J by 9 bases, 12 bases remained unmatched. The CDR3 spans 16 residues. CDR3 loop: CASSRDRPLQGSPLHF. CDR3 DNA sequence: TGTGCCAGCAGCCGGGACAGGCCCCTGCAGGGTTCACCCCTCCACTTT.

The CDR3 nucleotides read TGCGCCAGCAGCCAAGAACAGGGCGTAAACACCGGGGAGCTGTTTTTT. This sequence encodes CASSQEQGVNTGELFF. The chain couples TRBV4-1 to TRBJ2-2; D is perhaps TRBD1 (6 bases). The CDR3 consists of 16 residues. CDR1 is MGHRA, CDR2 YSYEKL, per germline. V was pared by 0 bases and J by 2 bases, with 10 bases between.

In its sample, this clone was seen once. The chain has TRBV5-1 and TRBJ2-3; 10 nucleotides agree with TRBD2. Germline CDR1 is SGHRS and CDR2 is YFSETQ. This CDR3 has 14 amino acids. The V and J ends lost 4 bases and 6 bases, in that order; junction bases with no gene match: 5. This CDR3 reads CASSKAGGSDTQYF. The DNA of the CDR3 is TGCGCCAGCAGCAAAGCGGGAGGGTCCGATACGCAGTATTTT.

This clone was picked up one time. The V gene is TRBV29-1, the J gene TRBJ2-7, with TRBD2 as a possible D gene (6 bases). Deletions cut 2 bases from V and 0 bases from J, with 11 bases between. Germline CDR1 SQVTM, CDR2 ANQGSEA. This CDR3 has 14 amino acids. The CDR3 DNA is TGCAGCGTTGAATTTAGCGGAGCCTCCTACGAGCAGTACTTC. Protein product: CSVEFSGASYEQYF.

CDR3 bases: TGTGCCAGCAGGGCCGATTCAATCCTGACAGGAACTAATGAAAAACTGTTTTTT. Protein product: CASRADSILTGTNEKLFF. This chain joins TRBV7-8 and TRBJ1-4; D is perhaps TRBD1 (6 bases). V shed 6 bases and J shed 1 base, with 21 bases lying between them. This CDR3 contains 18 residues. CDR1 is SGHVS and CDR2 is FQNEAQ in the germline V gene.

The count of this clone is one. The J gene is TRBJ2-3, the V gene TRBV25-1, with TRBD2 matching over 11 bases. This CDR3 is 16 amino acids long. The J segment lost 0 bases and the V segment lost 3 bases, leaving 2 bases of the junction unmatched. Germline lookup yields CDR1 MGHDK and CDR2 SYGVNS. This CDR3 is CASSDGLAGSTDTQYF. The CDR3 nucleotides read TGTGCCAGCAGTGACGGACTAGCGGGCAGCACAGATACGCAGTATTTT.

The chain joins TRBV12-5 to TRBJ2-1; D call uncertain. CDR3 length: 12 amino acids. The V and J ends lost 0 bases and 8 bases respectively, with 5 bases between them. Germline V CDR1 and CDR2: LGHNT, FRNRAP. The CDR3 reads CASGLVRDEQFF. The CDR3 nucleotides read TGTGCTAGTGGTTTGGTACGGGATGAGCAGTTCTTC.

The J gene is TRBJ1-1, the V gene TRBV21-1. TRBV21-1 corresponds to a pseudogene. The CDR3 loop spans 11 amino acids. CDR3: CASTRNTEAFF. The CDR3 DNA reads TGTGCCAGCACCCGGAACACTGAAGCTTTCTTT.

The chain couples TRBV5-4 to TRBJ2-7, with D maybe TRBD2 (6 bases). V lost 0 bases and J lost 2, with 15 bases in between. The CDR3 is 16 residues long. Germline V CDR1 and CDR2: SGHNT, YYREEE (reference sequence). The CDR3 DNA reads as TGTGCCAGCAGCTTGGCGGGGGATGGCCGCCCCTACGAGCAGTACTTC. Translation: CASSLAGDGRPYEQYF.

The rearrangement uses TRBV19 and TRBJ1-1, with D maybe TRBD1 (6 bases). Germline assignment: CDR1 LNHDA and CDR2 SQIVND (reference sequence). Trimming took off 4 bases at V and 1 base at J, with 16 bases between the two ends. The CDR3 totals 16 residues. The CDR3 sequence: CASSTKQGPKNTEAFF. The CDR3 nucleotides are TGTGCCAGTAGTACTAAACAGGGCCCGAAGAACACTGAAGCTTTCTTT.

The chain links TRBV7-9 to TRBJ2-2, with D possibly TRBD2 on 7 matching bases. CDR1 is SEHNR, CDR2 FQNEAQ, per germline (reference sequence). The CDR3 has 15 amino acids. The V gene lost 3 bases and the J gene lost 5 bases, with 13 bases spanning the gap. The CDR3 here is CASSFWEGVTGELFF. The CDR3 coding sequence is TGTGCCAGCAGCTTTTGGGAGGGGGTAACCGGGGAGCTGTTTTTT.

This clone came up once. This chain joins TRBV29-1 and TRBJ1-4; 11 bases match TRBD1. Looked up from germline, CDR1 is SQVTM and CDR2 is ANQGSEA. Trimming cost V 6 bases and J 0 bases; bases outside gene matches: 9. CDR3 length: 17 amino acids. CDR3 in amino acids: CSVAGTGGLSTNEKLFF. CDR3 sequence (DNA): TGCAGCGTGGCCGGGACAGGGGGTCTTTCAACTAATGAAAAACTGTTTTTT.

This clone was seen a single time. This sequence joins TRBV6-6 and TRBJ2-7, with 9 bases that match TRBD2. Unmatched junction bases numbered 6, after V lost 5 bases and J lost 4 bases. Germline CDR1 and CDR2: MNHNY and SVGAGI (reference sequence). This CDR3 contains 14 residues. The CDR3 here is CASSAGLAGYEQYF. The CDR3 nucleotides read TGTGCCAGCAGTGCTGGTCTAGCGGGATACGAGCAGTACTTC.